A single sample gave rise to the 9 T cell receptor beta chains below, sequenced in a study of blood T cells in healthy people across ages (dated by TCRdb to 2014 to 2015). Libraries came from 5' RACE. The run used an Illumina HiSeq 2500. The second PCR ran for roughly 6 to 11 cycles and used a J-beta primer mix along with a sample-barcoded 5' primer. TCRdb's own reprocessing of the public reads used fastp at Q25 and MiXCR and kept productive beta chains. Here each entry gathers all rows of one CDR3 protein and keeps the most common genes and DNA. Within this sample are 1.5 million to 2 million distinct CDR3 sequences, with just under 50% of them counted one time only. The ten largest clones capture less than 2.5% of the sample. Sequencing was carried out using blood. Every receptor here comes from a woman in her forties in good health.

The J gene is TRBJ1-2, the V gene TRBV9; a possible D gene is TRBD1 (6 bases). Germline loops: CDR1 SGDLS, CDR2 YYNGEE. CDR3 length: 16 amino acids. Trimming removed 0 bases at V and 8 bases at J, with 20 bases between. CDR3 coding DNA: TGTGCCAGCAGCGTAGGCCCAAACCCAGGGGCGGAGGGCTACACCTTC. Translating gives CASSVGPNPGAEGYTF.

V and J are TRBV27 and TRBJ1-2, with D tentatively TRBD1 (5 bases). The CDR3 extends over 13 amino acids. The germline V gene has CDR1 MNHEY and CDR2 SMNVEV (reference sequence). V lost 4 bases and J 8 bases, leaving 14 bases between the germline ends. The CDR3 DNA reads TGTGCCAGCAGTTGGAGGGGACGTATGGGCTACACCTTC. Its protein is CASSWRGRMGYTF.

The CDR3, as DNA: TGTGCCAGCAGTTTATATCTCTGGGCCGAGCAGTTCTTC. Translation gives CASSLYLWAEQFF. The chain couples TRBV27 to TRBJ2-1; no definite D call. CDR1 is MNHEY, CDR2 SMNVEV, per germline (reference sequence). Trimming cost V 1 base and J 10 bases, with 11 bases left between them. This CDR3 region has 13 residues.

V gene TRBV20-1 combines with J gene TRBJ2-1; 11 bases are shared with TRBD2. CDR3 length: 15 amino acids. CDR1 and CDR2 from the germline V gene are DFQATT and SNEGSKA (reference sequence). V gave up 6 bases and J gave up 3 bases; unmatched junction bases: 7. Here the CDR3 DNA reads TGCAGTGCCCCCCGACTAGCGGGGAGCTACAATGAGCAGTTCTTC. This encodes CSAPRLAGSYNEQFF.

This clonotype was seen more than once but under ten times. The chain links TRBV3-1 to TRBJ2-4; D is ambiguous. Germline-derived CDR1 and CDR2 are LGHDT and YNNKEL (reference sequence). The V end was cut by 4 bases, the J end by 8 bases, with 15 bases between. CDR3 length: 14 amino acids. The CDR3 protein is CASSPEHPYDIQYF. For the CDR3, the DNA is TGTGCCAGCAGCCCCGAACACCCCTACGACATTCAGTACTTC.

This clonotype was picked up many times. This chain uses TRBV7-2 with TRBJ2-2; 7 bases are a match to TRBD2. V lost 3 bases to trimming and J lost 3 bases; unmatched junction nucleotides: 4. The length of the CDR3 is 15 residues. Germline CDR1 and CDR2: SGHTA and FQGNSA. CDR3 in DNA: TGTGCCAGCAGCTTTAAAGGGAGGGACACCGGGGAGCTGTTTTTT. It encodes CASSFKGRDTGELFF.

The V and J genes are TRBV6-2 or TRBV6-3 and TRBJ2-3, with D unresolved. In germline, CDR1 is MNHEY, CDR2 SVGEGT. The CDR3 sequence is 14 residues long. Trimming stripped 6 bases from V and 4 bases from J, with 14 bases between. In DNA form, the CDR3 reads TGTGCCAGCAGCTATATTAGATTAGCAGATACGCAGTATTTT. It translates to CASSYIRLADTQYF.

This clonotype was observed a few times. The V call is TRBV3-1, the J call TRBJ2-1, with 14 bases identical to TRBD2. With V trimmed by 6 bases and J by 4 bases, 5 bases remained unmatched. CDR1 and CDR2 (germline): LGHDT, YNNKEL (reference sequence). This CDR3 has 16 residues. Written as DNA, the CDR3 is TGTGCCAGCAGAGGACTAGCGGGGGGACAATACAATGAGCAGTTCTTC. Encoded protein: CASRGLAGGQYNEQFF.

This clonotype was seen only a few times. The chain employs TRBV7-2 and TRBJ1-5; D is possibly TRBD1 (5 bases). The V end lost 5 bases, the J end lost 3 bases, and 20 bases lay between the germline ends. From germline, CDR1 is SGHTA and CDR2 FQGNSA. The CDR3 has 17 residues. The CDR3 sequence is CASSPTGGMGINQPQHF. Written as DNA, the CDR3 is TGTGCCAGCAGCCCCACTGGGGGAATGGGGATCAATCAGCCCCAGCATTTT.